The clone carrying this T cell receptor beta chain was seen many times. By flow cytometry, patients selected for sequencing had shown an expansion of CD8+CD57+ cells. Blood was sampled before the patients had received any therapy. The data belong to a study of CD8+CD57+ T cells in acquired aplastic anemia. Germline V lookup: CDR1 MNHNS, CDR2 SASEGT. With 7 bases clipped from V and 0 bases from J, the junction kept 15 bases outside the gene matches. The CDR3 sequence is 17 residues long. Genomic DNA, serving as template, underwent TCR beta VDJ and CDR3 profiling. TCRdb called the reads again in MiXCR, with one record for every CDR3 protein. The table has 190,000 or so distinct CDR3 sequences, around 48% seen once.

The TCR comes from a human donor with aplastic anemia. Specimen: sorted CD4+, CD8+, or CD8+CD57+ T cells (not recorded which) from PBMCs. The genes are TRBV6-1 and TRBJ2-7, with 7 bases lining up with TRBD2. The CDR3 reads CASTTPSRGGSSYEQYF. CDR3 nucleotides: TGTGCCAGCACTACACCTTCGAGGGGAGGGAGCTCCTACGAGCAGTACTTC.